The 24 T cell receptor beta chains below come from one sample, sequenced in a study of shared T cell receptors in the human thymus. The data were produced by immunoSEQ multiplex PCR, yet TCRdb's version contains in-frame clones alone and is incomplete. The sample holds under 450,000 clones; just under 95% are singletons and the top ten take 0.015% to 0.02%. The sequencing sample was made of thymocytes. All receptors come from a human donor.

The genes are TRBV7-9 and TRBJ1-2, with D tentatively TRBD1 (6 bases). The CDR3 extends over 15 amino acids. The V gene lost 6 bases and the J gene lost 5 bases, with 19 bases spanning the gap. Germline V gene lookup returns CDR1 SEHNR and CDR2 FQNEAQ (reference sequence). The DNA for the CDR3 is TGTGCCAGCAGGGCAGGGGTACGCGGCGGGTATGGCTACACCTTC. This translates into CASRAGVRGGYGYTF.

The CDR3 region is CASSLVVDFGPQHF. The CDR3 coding sequence is TGTGCCAGCAGCTTAGTGGTAGACTTCGGGCCCCAGCATTTT. The J gene is TRBJ1-5, the V gene TRBV7-2, with D hard to call. Per the germline V gene, CDR1 is SGHTA and CDR2 is FQGNSA. The CDR3 covers 14 residues. V shed 1 base and J shed 9 bases, with 13 bases lying between them.

V is TRBV5-1 and J is TRBJ2-1, with 10 bases identical to TRBD1. With 3 bases clipped from V and 5 bases from J, the junction kept 5 bases outside the gene matches. The germline V gene encodes CDR1 SGHRS and CDR2 YFSETQ. The CDR3 spans 15 residues. This CDR3 reads CASSSTGTGDNEQFF. The CDR3 nucleotides read TGCGCCAGCAGCTCCACCGGGACAGGGGACAATGAGCAGTTCTTC.

CDR3 amino acids: CASSFRASNQPQHF. The CDR3 DNA sequence: TGTGCCAGCAGTTTCCGGGCCTCCAATCAGCCCCAGCATTTT. The rearrangement joins TRBV27 to TRBJ1-5; D gene uncertain. The CDR3 loop spans 14 amino acids. The germline V and J ends were trimmed by 3 bases and 3 bases, with 9 bases remaining between them. Germline CDR1 and CDR2: MNHEY and SMNVEV (reference sequence).

The chain recombines TRBV28 with TRBJ2-1; TRBD1 agrees at 7 bases. Germline values: CDR1 MDHEN, CDR2 SYDVKM. Trimming cost V 4 bases and J 9 bases; bases outside gene matches: 15. CDR3 length: 16 residues. In DNA form, the CDR3 reads TGTGCCAGCAGTTCCGGCCGGCACAGGGGTTTGGGTGAGCAGTTCTTC. It codes for CASSSGRHRGLGEQFF.

J is TRBJ2-6 and V is TRBV27; maybe TRBD2 (5 bases). The V and J ends lost 5 bases and 4 bases respectively, with 18 bases between them. The CDR3 totals 17 residues. Germline assignment: CDR1 MNHEY and CDR2 SMNVEV (reference sequence). The CDR3 DNA reads TGTGCCAGCAGTACCCGGACTCATTTGGTGGGGGCCAACGTCCTGACTTTC. Translated, it gives CASSTRTHLVGANVLTF.

The genes are TRBV30 and TRBJ1-4; 8 bases agree with TRBD1. This CDR3 spans 17 amino acids. V shed 5 bases and J 7 bases; nucleotides not matched to a gene: 18. CDR1 GTSNPN and CDR2 SVGIG come from the germline V gene (reference sequence). The chain's CDR3 is CAWGIRPPGTGPEKLFF. The CDR3, as DNA: TGTGCCTGGGGAATACGACCCCCGGGGACAGGTCCTGAAAAACTGTTTTTT.

The gene calls are TRBV7-8 and TRBJ1-2; a weak D match, TRBD1 (5 bases). CDR3 length: 13 amino acids. Germline V gives CDR1 SGHVS, CDR2 FQNEAQ. Trimming took off 1 base at V and 3 bases at J, with 6 bases between the two ends. DNA of the CDR3: TGTGCCAGCAGCTTAGGGACACACTATGGCTACACCTTC. This translates into CASSLGTHYGYTF.

The chain employs TRBV9 and TRBJ2-5; 10 bases line up with TRBD2. V gave up 6 bases and J gave up 5 bases; unmatched junction bases: 13. Germline V gene data show CDR1 as SGDLS and CDR2 as YYNGEE. CDR3 length: 16 amino acids. The CDR3 region is CASIPGLAGVEETQYF. The CDR3 DNA reads TGTGCCAGCATACCAGGGCTAGCGGGAGTCGAGGAGACCCAGTACTTC.

This chain uses TRBV7-9 with TRBJ2-1; the match to TRBD2 covers 12 bases. V was pared by 5 bases and J by 8 bases, with 4 bases of the junction left unmatched. The CDR3 loop spans 14 amino acids. Looked up from germline, CDR1 is SEHNR and CDR2 is FQNEAQ (reference sequence). The CDR3 DNA sequence: TGTGCCAGCAGCAGGACTAGCGGGACCGATGAGCAGTTCTTC. Protein: CASSRTSGTDEQFF.

The chain employs TRBV27 and TRBJ2-3; D may be TRBD1 (6 bases). The CDR3 is 14 residues long. The V gene's germline CDR1 is MNHEY and CDR2 SMNVEV (reference sequence). Trimming stripped 3 bases from V and 0 bases from J, with 7 bases between. CDR3 coding DNA: TGTGCCAGCAGTTTCCAGGGGAGCACAGATACGCAGTATTTT. As protein: CASSFQGSTDTQYF.

The chain has TRBV4-2 and TRBJ2-1; D is possibly TRBD1 (5 bases). Germline V CDR1 and CDR2: LGHNA, YNFKEQ. This CDR3 has 13 residues. Trimming shortened V by 4 bases and J by 5 bases, and 9 bases separated the two germline ends. The CDR3 protein is CASSPVGDNEQFF. As DNA, the CDR3 is TGTGCCAGCAGCCCGGTAGGGGACAATGAGCAGTTCTTC.

This chain links TRBV28 with TRBJ2-1, with 10 bases identical to TRBD2. J gave up 4 bases and V 2 bases, and 11 bases lay outside the gene matches. The CDR3 is 18 residues long. CDR1 and CDR2 from the germline V gene are MDHEN and SYDVKM. CDR3 DNA sequence: TGTGCCAGCAGTTTACCCTGGACTAGCGGTGATGAGTACAATGAGCAGTTCTTC. It specifies CASSLPWTSGDEYNEQFF.

The rearrangement uses TRBV7-8 and TRBJ2-2; unclear D gene. Germline CDR1 reads SGHVS; CDR2 reads FQNEAQ. V was shortened by 2 bases and J by 0 bases, with 13 bases between the two germline ends. CDR3 length: 17 residues. The CDR3 sequence: CASSLFGPLTNTGELFF. The CDR3, as DNA: TGTGCCAGCAGCTTATTCGGGCCATTAACGAACACCGGGGAGCTGTTTTTT. Full variable domain (missing parts from reference TRBV7-8 and TRBJ2-2): GAGVSQSPRYKVAKRGQDVALRCDPISGHVSLFWYQQALGQGPEFLTYFQNEAQLDKSGLPSDRFFAERPEGSVSTLKIQRTQQEDSAVYLCASSLFGPLTNTGELFFGEGSRLTVL.

The chain couples TRBV6-5 to TRBJ1-2; 7 bases agree with TRBD1. CDR1 and CDR2 (germline): MNHEY, SVGAGI. V was clipped by 4 bases and J by 8 bases; unmatched bases: 7. The CDR3 is made up of 13 amino acids. The CDR3 loop reads CASSCTTGSGYTF. In nucleotides, the CDR3 is TGTGCCAGCAGTTGCACGACAGGGTCCGGCTACACCTTC.

V usage is TRBV5-6 and J usage is TRBJ2-1; TRBD2 matches 10 bases. V lost 4 bases and J lost 9; bases outside the gene matches: 7. This CDR3 is built from 14 residues. Germline values: CDR1 SGHDT, CDR2 YYEEEE. Written as DNA, the CDR3 is TGTGCCAGCAGCGTCGGACTAGCGGAGGGTGAGCAGTTCTTC. This gives the protein CASSVGLAEGEQFF.

The chain uses TRBV5-1 and TRBJ1-5; D may be TRBD1 (5 bases). CDR1 and CDR2 (germline): SGHRS, YFSETQ. V was clipped by 1 base and J by 6 bases, with 11 bases between them. CDR3 size: 14 residues. The CDR3 sequence: CASSLKEGSQPQHF. The CDR3 nucleotides are TGCGCCAGCAGCTTGAAAGAGGGGAGTCAGCCCCAGCATTTT.

The V call is TRBV30, the J call TRBJ2-1, with 11 bases that match TRBD2. CDR1 and CDR2 (germline): GTSNPN, SVGIG (reference sequence). CDR3 length: 20 residues. J was trimmed by 2 bases and V by 5 bases; bases with no gene match: 20. The CDR3, as DNA: TGTGCCTGGTGTCTCGTAGGGGGACTAGCGGCTTCAAGGACCTACAATGAGCAGTTCTTC. It translates to CAWCLVGGLAASRTYNEQFF.

The CDR3 region has the DNA TGCGCCAGCAGCTTGGACCTACCTACCCAAAGTAAAACGATACGCTACGAGCAGTACTTC. Its protein product is CASSLDLPTQSKTIRYEQYF. V is TRBV5-1 and J is TRBJ2-7; no reliable D call. The CDR3 consists of 20 residues. Deletions cut 0 bases from V and 3 bases from J, with 28 bases between. From germline, CDR1 is SGHRS and CDR2 YFSETQ.

The genes are TRBV28 and TRBJ1-1; D gene unclear. Germline V gene lookup returns CDR1 MDHEN and CDR2 SYDVKM. V was shortened by 0 bases and J by 3 bases, with 2 bases between the two germline ends. The CDR3 consists of 12 residues. CDR3 bases: TGTGCCAGCAGTTTATGGCACACTGAAGCTTTCTTT. Its protein product is CASSLWHTEAFF.

The chain has TRBV12-2 and TRBJ2-1; whether TRBD1, the table's D call, matches the DNA was not checked. TRBV12-2 has pseudogene status. The CDR3 has 16 residues. The CDR3 loop is CASRFGRDSAYNEQFF. CDR3 sequence (DNA): TGTGCAAGTCGCTTCGGCCGGGACAGCGCCTACAATGAGCAGTTCTTC.

V gene TRBV28 combines with J gene TRBJ2-2; D might be TRBD2 (6 bases). The V and J ends lost 6 bases and 1 base respectively, with 12 bases between them. There are 15 residues in the CDR3. Germline lookup yields CDR1 MDHEN and CDR2 SYDVKM. The CDR3 here is CASRLGGMNTGELFF. In DNA, the CDR3 is TGTGCCAGCAGACTCGGCGGGATGAACACCGGGGAGCTGTTTTTT.

This chain links TRBV19 with TRBJ1-5; weak D call: TRBD1 (5 bases). The V end lost 6 bases, the J end lost 1 base, and 16 bases lay between the germline ends. Germline assignment: CDR1 LNHDA and CDR2 SQIVND (reference sequence). The CDR3 covers 16 residues. In nucleotides, the CDR3 is TGTGCCAGTAGGGGACGGACCGGAGCAAGCAATCAGCCCCAGCATTTT. Its protein is CASRGRTGASNQPQHF.

The chain is built from TRBV30 and TRBJ2-1; no reliable D call. There are 12 residues in the CDR3. Trimming removed 0 bases at V and 6 bases at J, with 6 bases between. Germline V lookup: CDR1 GTSNPN, CDR2 SVGIG (reference sequence). Here the CDR3 reads CAWSVLGNEQFF. In nucleotides, the CDR3 is TGTGCCTGGAGTGTATTGGGCAATGAGCAGTTCTTC.